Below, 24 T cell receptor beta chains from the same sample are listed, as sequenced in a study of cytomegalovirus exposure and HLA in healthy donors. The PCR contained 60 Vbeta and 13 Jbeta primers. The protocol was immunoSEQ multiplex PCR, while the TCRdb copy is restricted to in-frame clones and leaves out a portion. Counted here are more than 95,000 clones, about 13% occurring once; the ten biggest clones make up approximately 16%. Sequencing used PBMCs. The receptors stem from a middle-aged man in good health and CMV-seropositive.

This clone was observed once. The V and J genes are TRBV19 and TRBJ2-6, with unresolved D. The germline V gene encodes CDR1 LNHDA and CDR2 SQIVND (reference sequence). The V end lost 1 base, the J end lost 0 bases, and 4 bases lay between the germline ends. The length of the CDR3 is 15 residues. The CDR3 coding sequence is TGTGCCAGTAGTATAGCCAGCTCTGGGGCCAACGTCCTGACTTTC. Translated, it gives CASSIASSGANVLTF.

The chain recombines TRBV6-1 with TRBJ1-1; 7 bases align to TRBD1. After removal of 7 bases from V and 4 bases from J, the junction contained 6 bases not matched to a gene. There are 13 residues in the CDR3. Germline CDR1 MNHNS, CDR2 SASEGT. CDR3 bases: TGTGCCAGCACCATCGGGGACAGCACTGAAGCTTTCTTT. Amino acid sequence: CASTIGDSTEAFF.

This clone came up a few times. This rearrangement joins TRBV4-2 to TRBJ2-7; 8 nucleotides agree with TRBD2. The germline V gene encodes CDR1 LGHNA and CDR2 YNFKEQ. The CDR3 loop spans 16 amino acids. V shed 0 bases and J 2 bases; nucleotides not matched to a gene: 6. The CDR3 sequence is CASSQEGAGVPYEQYF. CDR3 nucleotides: TGTGCCAGCAGCCAAGAGGGAGCGGGAGTTCCCTACGAGCAGTACTTC.

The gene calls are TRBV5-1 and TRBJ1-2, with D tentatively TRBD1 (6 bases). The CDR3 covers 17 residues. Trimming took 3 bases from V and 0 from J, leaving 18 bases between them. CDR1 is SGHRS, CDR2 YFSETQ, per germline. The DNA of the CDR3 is TGCGCCAGCAGCTCAGGACAGCCTCCAAAAGCTAACTATGGCTACACCTTC. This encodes CASSSGQPPKANYGYTF.

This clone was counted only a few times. The CDR3 coding sequence is TGTGCCAGCAGTCTAAGGACTAGAGGGACTCCAGTGCAGTATTTT. This sequence encodes CASSLRTRGTPVQYF. This chain connects TRBV27 to TRBJ2-3; 7 positions agree with TRBD2. V was pared by 5 bases and J by 11 bases, with 16 bases of the junction left unmatched. The CDR3 sequence is 15 residues long. Germline V gene sequence: CDR1 MNHEY, CDR2 SMNVEV (reference sequence).

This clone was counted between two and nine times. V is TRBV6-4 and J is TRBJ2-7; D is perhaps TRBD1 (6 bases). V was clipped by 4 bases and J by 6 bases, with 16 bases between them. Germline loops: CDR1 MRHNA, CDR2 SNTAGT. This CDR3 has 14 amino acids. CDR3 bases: TGTGCCAGCAGTGCCAGGGCCGGACAGAGCGAGCAGTACTTC. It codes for CASSARAGQSEQYF.

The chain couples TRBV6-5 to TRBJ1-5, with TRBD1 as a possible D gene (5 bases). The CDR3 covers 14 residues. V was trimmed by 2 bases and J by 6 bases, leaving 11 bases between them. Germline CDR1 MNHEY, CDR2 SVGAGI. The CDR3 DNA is TGTGCCAGCAGTTACGGGTGGGGCGCTCAGCCCCAGCATTTT. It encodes CASSYGWGAQPQHF.

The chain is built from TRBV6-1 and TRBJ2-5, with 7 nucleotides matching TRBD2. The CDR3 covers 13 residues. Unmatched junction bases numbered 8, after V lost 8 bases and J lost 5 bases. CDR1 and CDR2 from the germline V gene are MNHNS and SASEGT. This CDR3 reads CASQTGGWETQYF. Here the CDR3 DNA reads TGTGCCAGCCAAACGGGGGGATGGGAGACCCAGTACTTC.

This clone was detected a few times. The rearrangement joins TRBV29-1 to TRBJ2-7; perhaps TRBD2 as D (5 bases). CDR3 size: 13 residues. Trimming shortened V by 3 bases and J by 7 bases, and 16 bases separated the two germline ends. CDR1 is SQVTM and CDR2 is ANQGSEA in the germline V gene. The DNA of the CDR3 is TGCAGCGTTGATGGGTCCGGATCGGGGGAGCAGTACTTC. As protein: CSVDGSGSGEQYF.

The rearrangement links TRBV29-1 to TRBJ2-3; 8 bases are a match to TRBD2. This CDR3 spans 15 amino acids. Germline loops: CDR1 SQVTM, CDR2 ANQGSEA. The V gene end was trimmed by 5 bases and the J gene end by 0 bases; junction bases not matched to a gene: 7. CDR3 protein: CSVNGRGASTDTQYF. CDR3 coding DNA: TGCAGCGTTAACGGGAGGGGTGCTAGCACAGATACGCAGTATTTT.

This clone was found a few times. Here the CDR3 reads CASNPTATDTQYF. The CDR3 DNA follows: TGTGCCAGCAACCCGACTGCCACAGATACGCAGTATTTT. The gene calls are TRBV7-9 and TRBJ2-3; D gene unclear. CDR1 SEHNR and CDR2 FQNEAQ come from the germline V gene (reference sequence). Trimming removed 7 bases from V and 2 bases from J, with 10 bases in between. The CDR3 is 13 amino acids.

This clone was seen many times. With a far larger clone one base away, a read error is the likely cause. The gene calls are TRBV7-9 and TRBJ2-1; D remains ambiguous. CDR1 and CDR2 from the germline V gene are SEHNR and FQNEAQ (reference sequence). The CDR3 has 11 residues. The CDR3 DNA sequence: TGTGCCAGCAGCTTACCTAATGAGAAGTTCTTC. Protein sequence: CASSLPNEKFF.

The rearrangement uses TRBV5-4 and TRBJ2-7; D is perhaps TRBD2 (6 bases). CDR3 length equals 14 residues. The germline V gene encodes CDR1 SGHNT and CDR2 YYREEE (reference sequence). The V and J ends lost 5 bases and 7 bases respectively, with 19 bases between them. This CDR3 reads CASSSDYVVEEQYF. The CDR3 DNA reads TGTGCCAGCAGTTCGGACTATGTGGTCGAGGAGCAGTACTTC.

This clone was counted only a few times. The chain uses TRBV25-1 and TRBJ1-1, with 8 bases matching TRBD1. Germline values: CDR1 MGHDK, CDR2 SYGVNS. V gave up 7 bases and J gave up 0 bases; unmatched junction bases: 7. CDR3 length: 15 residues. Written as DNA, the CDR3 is TGTGCCAGCACAAGACAGGGGACAATGAACACTGAAGCTTTCTTT. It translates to CASTRQGTMNTEAFF.

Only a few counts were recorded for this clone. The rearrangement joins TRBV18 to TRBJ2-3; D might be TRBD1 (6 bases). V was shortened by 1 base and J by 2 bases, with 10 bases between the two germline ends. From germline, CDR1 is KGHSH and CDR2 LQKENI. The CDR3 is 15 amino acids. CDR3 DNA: TGTGCCAGCTCACCACGGGACATAGTCACAGATACGCAGTATTTT. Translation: CASSPRDIVTDTQYF.

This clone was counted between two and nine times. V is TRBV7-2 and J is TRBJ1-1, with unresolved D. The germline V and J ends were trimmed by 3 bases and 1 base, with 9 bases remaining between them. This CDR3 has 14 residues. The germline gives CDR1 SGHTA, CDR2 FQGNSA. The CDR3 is CASSFRFRNTEAFF. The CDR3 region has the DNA TGTGCCAGCAGCTTCAGGTTTCGGAACACTGAAGCTTTCTTT.

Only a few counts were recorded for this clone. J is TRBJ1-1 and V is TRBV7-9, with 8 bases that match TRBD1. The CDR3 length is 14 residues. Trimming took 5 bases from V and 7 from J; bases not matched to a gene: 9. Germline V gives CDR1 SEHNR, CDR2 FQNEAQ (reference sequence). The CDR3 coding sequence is TGTGCCAGCAGCCGAACCCTCAGGGGGCATGAAGCTTTCTTT. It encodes CASSRTLRGHEAFF.

The CDR3 loop is CASAGTGNYEQYF. In DNA, the CDR3 is TGCGCCAGCGCCGGGACAGGGAACTACGAGCAGTACTTC. The genes are TRBV5-1 and TRBJ2-5; 9 bases fit TRBD1. The J call may be faulty, since TRBJ2-7 better matches the DNA end. This CDR3 region has 13 residues. Germline CDR1 reads SGHRS; CDR2 reads YFSETQ.

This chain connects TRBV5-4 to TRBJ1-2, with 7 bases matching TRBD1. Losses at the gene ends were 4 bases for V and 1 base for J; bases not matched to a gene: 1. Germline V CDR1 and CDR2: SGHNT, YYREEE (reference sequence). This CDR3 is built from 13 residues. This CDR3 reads CASSRQGNYGYTF. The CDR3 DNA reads TGTGCCAGCAGCAGACAGGGTAACTATGGCTACACCTTC.

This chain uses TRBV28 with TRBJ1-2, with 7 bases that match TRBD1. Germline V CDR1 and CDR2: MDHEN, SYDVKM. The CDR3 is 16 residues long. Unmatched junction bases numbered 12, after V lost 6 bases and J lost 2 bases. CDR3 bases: TGTGCCAGCAGCTATACTGGGACAGCCCTAAACTATGGCTACACCTTC. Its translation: CASSYTGTALNYGYTF.

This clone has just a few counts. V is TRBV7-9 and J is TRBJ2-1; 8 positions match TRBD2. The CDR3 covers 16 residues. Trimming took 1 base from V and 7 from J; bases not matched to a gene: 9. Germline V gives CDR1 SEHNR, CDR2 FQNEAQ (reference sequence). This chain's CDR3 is CASSLELGRARNEQFF. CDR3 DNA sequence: TGTGCCAGCAGCTTAGAACTCGGGAGGGCCCGTAATGAGCAGTTCTTC.

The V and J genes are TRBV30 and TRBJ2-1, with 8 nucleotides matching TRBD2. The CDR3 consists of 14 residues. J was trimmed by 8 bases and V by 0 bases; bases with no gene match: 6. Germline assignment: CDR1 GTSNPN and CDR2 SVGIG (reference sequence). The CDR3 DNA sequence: TGTGCCTGGAGTGTCCGACTAGCGTTCGATGAGCAGTTCTTC. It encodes CAWSVRLAFDEQFF.

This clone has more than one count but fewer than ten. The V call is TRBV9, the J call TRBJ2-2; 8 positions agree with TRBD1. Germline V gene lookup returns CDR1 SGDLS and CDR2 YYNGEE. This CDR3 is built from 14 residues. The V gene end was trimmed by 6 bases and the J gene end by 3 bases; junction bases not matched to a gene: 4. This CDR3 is CASTRGRDTGELFF. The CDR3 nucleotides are TGTGCCAGCACCAGGGGGCGCGACACCGGGGAGCTGTTTTTT.

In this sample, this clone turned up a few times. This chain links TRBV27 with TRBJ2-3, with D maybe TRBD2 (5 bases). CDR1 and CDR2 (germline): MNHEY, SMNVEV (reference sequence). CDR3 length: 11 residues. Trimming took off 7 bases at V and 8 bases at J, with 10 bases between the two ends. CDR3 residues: CASILGGTQYF. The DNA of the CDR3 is TGTGCCAGCATCCTAGGAGGTACGCAGTATTTT.